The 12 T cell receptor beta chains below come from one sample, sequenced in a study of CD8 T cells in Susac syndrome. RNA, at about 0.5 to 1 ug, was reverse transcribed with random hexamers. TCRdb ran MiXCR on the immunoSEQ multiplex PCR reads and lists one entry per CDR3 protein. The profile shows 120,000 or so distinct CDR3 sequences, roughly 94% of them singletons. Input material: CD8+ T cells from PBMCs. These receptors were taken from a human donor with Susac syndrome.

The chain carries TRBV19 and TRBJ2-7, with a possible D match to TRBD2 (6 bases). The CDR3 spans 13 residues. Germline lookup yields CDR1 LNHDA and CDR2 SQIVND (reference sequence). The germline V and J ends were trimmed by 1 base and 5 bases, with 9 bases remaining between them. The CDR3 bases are TGTGCCAGTAGTATAGGGGGGGAAGACGAGCAGTACTTC. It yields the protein CASSIGGEDEQYF. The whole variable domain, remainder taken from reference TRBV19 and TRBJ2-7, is DGGITQSPKYLFRKEGQNVTLSCEQNLNHDAMYWYRQDPGQGLRLIYYSQIVNDFQKGDIAEGYSVSREKKESFPLTVTSAQKNPTAFYLCASSIGGEDEQYFGPGTRLTVT.

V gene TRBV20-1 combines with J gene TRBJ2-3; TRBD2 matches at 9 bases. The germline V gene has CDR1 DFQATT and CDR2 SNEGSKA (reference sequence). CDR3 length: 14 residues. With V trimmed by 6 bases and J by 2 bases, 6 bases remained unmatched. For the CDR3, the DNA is TGCAGTGCGGGCTTAGCGGGGGTCACAGATACGCAGTATTTT. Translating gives CSAGLAGVTDTQYF.

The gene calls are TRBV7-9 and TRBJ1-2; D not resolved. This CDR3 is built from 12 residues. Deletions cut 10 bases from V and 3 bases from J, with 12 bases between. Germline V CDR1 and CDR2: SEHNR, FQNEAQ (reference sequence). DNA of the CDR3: TGTGCCACCCTGGAGGTCGACTATGGCTACACCTTC. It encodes CATLEVDYGYTF.

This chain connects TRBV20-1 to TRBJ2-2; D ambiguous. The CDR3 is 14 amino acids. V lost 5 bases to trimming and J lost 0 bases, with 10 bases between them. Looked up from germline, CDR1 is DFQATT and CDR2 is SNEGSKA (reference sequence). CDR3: CSAPSDTNTGELFF. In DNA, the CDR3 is TGCAGTGCTCCCAGCGATACGAACACCGGGGAGCTGTTTTTT.

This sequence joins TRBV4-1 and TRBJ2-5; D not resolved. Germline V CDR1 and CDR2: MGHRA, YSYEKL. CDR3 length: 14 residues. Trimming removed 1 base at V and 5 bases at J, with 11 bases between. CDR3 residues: CASSQVTLGETQYF. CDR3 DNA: TGCGCCAGCAGCCAAGTGACCCTAGGGGAGACCCAGTACTTC.

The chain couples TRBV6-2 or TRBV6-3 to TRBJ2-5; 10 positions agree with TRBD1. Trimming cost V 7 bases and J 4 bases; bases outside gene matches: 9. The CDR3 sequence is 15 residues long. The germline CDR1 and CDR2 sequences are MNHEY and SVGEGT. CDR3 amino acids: CASTRTGGFGETQYF. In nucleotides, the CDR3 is TGTGCCAGCACTAGGACAGGGGGGTTTGGAGAGACCCAGTACTTC.

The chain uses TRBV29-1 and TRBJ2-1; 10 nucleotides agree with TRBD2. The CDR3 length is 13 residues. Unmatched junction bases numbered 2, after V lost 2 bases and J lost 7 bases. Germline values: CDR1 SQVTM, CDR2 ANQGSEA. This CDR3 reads CSVESGGANEQFF. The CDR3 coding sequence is TGCAGCGTTGAAAGCGGGGGGGCGAATGAGCAGTTCTTC.

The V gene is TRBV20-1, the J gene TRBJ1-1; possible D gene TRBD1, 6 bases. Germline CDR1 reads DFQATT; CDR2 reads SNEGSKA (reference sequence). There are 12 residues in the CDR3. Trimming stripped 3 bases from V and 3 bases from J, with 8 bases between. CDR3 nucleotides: TGCAGTGCTAGGAGACAGGACACTGAAGCTTTCTTT. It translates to CSARRQDTEAFF.

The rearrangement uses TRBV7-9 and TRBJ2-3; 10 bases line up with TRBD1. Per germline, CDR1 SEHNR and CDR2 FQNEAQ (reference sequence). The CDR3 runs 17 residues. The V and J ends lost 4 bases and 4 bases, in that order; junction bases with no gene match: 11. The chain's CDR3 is CASSSTGGTGVPDTQYF. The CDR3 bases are TGTGCCAGCAGCTCGACTGGGGGGACAGGGGTCCCAGATACGCAGTATTTT.

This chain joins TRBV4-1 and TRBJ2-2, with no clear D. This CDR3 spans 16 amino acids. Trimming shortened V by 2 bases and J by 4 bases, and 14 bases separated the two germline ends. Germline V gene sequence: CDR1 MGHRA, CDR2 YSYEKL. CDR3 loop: CASSQIPQELTGELFF. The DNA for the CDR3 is TGCGCCAGCAGCCAAATTCCACAAGAGCTCACCGGGGAGCTGTTTTTT.

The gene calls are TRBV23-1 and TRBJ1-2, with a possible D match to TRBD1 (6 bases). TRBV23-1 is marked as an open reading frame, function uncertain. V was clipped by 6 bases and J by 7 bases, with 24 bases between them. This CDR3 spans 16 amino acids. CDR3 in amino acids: CASRLSQGPPIGGYTF. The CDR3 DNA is TGCGCCAGCAGGCTCTCCCAGGGGCCCCCTATTGGTGGCTACACCTTC.

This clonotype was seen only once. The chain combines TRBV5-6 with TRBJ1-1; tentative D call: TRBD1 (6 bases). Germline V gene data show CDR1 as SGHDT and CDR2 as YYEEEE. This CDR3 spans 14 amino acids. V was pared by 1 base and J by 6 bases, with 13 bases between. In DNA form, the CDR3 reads TGTGCCAGCAGCTTGCAGGGGATGATGGCTGAAGCTTTCTTT. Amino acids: CASSLQGMMAEAFF. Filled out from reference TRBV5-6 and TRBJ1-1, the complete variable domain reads DAGVTQSPTHLIKTRGQQVTLRCSPKSGHDTVSWYQQALGQGPQFIFQYYEEEERQRGNFPDRFSGHQFPNYSSELNVNALLLGDSALYLCASSLQGMMAEAFFGQGTRLTVV.